This TCR beta chain was recovered during a study of shared clonotypes between healthy human individuals. In the study overall: Participating donors consisted of two women and a few men aged 18 to 49.

In regard to this clone: The antigen is not known.

The CDR3 totals 14 residues. The germline V gene encodes CDR1 MNHEY and CDR2 SMNVEV (reference sequence). The V gene lost 6 bases and the J gene lost 3 bases, with 15 bases spanning the gap. General observations from the study: Only blood was sampled, and tissue TCR repertoires likely differ from blood ones.

Only in-frame clones appear in the TCRdb table, and some are missing; sequencing was by immunoSEQ multiplex PCR. Here the sample spans some 500,000 clones, 95% to 97% being singletons. Donors were Caucasian adults residing in Nashville, Tennessee, USA. The gene calls are TRBV27 and TRBJ2-7, with D possibly TRBD1 on 6 matching bases. This TCR was recovered from a woman in her 30s in good health. Specimen: naive CD4+ T cells sorted from blood. Documented subset: CD45RA+ positively selected. CDR3 DNA: TGTGCCAGCAGACCCTACAGGGCTATCTACGAGCAGTACTTC. Residues: CASRPYRAIYEQYF.